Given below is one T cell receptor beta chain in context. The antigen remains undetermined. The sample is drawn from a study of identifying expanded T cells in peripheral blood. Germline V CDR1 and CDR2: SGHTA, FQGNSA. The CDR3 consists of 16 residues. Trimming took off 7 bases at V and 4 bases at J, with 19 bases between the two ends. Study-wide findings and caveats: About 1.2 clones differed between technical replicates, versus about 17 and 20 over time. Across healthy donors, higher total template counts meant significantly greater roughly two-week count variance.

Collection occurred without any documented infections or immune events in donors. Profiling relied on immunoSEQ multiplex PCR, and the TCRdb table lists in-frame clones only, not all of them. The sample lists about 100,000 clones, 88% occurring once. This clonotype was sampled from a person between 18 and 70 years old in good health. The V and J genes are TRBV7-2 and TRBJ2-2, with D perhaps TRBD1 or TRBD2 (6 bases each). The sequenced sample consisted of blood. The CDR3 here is CASTLTPGAGTGELFF. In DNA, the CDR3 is TGTGCCAGCACCCTAACCCCGGGGGCCGGCACCGGGGAGCTGTTTTTT. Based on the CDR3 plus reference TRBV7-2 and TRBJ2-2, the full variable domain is GAGVSQSPSNKVTEKGKDVELRCDPISGHTALYWYRQSLGQGLEFLIYFQGNSAPDKSGLPSDRFSAERTGGSVSTLTIQRTQQEDSAVYLCASTLTPGAGTGELFFGEGSRLTVL.